This entry concerns a single TCR beta chain. The antigen is undetermined. The sample belongs to a study of T cells expressing NK-cell markers. Looking at the study overall: The study drew TCR beta repertoires from sorted CD3+CD56+NKG2C+, CD3+CD56+NKG2C- and CD3+CD56-NKG2C+ T cells. Eight donors were sequenced, of whom seven were HCMV-seropositive, while the remaining one was HCMV-seronegative.

Per the germline V gene, CDR1 is KGHSH and CDR2 is LQKENI. This CDR3 region has 14 residues. 5'RACE template switching built TCR beta cDNA with unique molecular identifiers. Each CDR3 protein gets one entry in TCRdb, which reprocessed the 5' RACE reads and gives no DNA. The sample totals approximately 380,000 distinct CDR3 sequences. Study findings and constraints: Also leading the CD3+CD56-NKG2C+ fraction in a handful of donors were these clonotypes.

The chain carries TRBV18 and TRBJ1-6. The origin of this receptor is a man aged 18-69 years in good health. Material: blood T cells: a sorted CD56 or NKG2C T cell subset, CD4+ or CD8+ T cells, or bulk PBMC T cells (not recorded which). This CDR3 reads CASSQAAANSPLHF.